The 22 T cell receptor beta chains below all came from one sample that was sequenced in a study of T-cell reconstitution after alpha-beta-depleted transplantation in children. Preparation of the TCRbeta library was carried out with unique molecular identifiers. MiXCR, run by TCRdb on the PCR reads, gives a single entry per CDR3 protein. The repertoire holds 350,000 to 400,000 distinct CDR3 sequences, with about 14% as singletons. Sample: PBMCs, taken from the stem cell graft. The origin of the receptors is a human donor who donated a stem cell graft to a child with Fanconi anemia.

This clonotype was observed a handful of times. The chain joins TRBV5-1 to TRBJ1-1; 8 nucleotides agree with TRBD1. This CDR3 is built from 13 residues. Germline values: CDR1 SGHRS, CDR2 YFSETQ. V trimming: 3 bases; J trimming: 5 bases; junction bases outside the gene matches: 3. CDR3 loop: CASSWDRRTEAFF. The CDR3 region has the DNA TGCGCCAGCAGCTGGGACAGGAGGACTGAAGCTTTCTTT. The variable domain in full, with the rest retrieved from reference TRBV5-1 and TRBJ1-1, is KAGVTQTPRYLIKTRGQQVTLSCSPISGHRSVSWYQQTPGQGLQFLFEYFSETQRNKGNFPGRFSGRQFSNSRSEMNVSTLELGDSALYLCASSWDRRTEAFFGQGTRLTVV.

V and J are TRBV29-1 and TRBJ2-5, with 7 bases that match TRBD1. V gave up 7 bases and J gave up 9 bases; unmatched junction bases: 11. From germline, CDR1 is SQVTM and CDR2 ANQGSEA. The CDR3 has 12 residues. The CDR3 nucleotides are TGCAGCGCTGGACGGGAACAGGGGCCCCAGTACTTC. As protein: CSAGREQGPQYF.

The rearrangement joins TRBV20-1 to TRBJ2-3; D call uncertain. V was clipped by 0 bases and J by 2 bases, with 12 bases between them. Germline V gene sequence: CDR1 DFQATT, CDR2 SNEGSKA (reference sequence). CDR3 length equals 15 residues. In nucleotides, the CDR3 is TGCAGTGCTAGAGATCCGCTACAACCCACAGATACGCAGTATTTT. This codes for CSARDPLQPTDTQYF.

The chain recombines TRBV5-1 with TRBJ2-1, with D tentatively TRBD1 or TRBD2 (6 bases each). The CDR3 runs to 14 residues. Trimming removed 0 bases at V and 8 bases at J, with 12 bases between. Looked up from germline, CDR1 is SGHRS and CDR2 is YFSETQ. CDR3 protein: CASSLALGGDEQFF. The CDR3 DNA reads TGCGCCAGCAGCTTGGCCTTGGGGGGCGATGAGCAGTTCTTC.

As DNA, the CDR3 is TGCGCCAGCAGCTTGGTGGGCGGTGAGGTTTCACCCCTCCACTTT. Protein product: CASSLVGGEVSPLHF. The chain couples TRBV5-1 to TRBJ1-6, with no clear D. The CDR3 loop spans 15 amino acids. Germline V gene sequence: CDR1 SGHRS, CDR2 YFSETQ. Trimming shortened V by 0 bases and J by 9 bases, and 13 bases separated the two germline ends.

The CDR3 reads CASSVEASVSYEQYF. In DNA form, the CDR3 reads TGTGCCAGCAGCGTAGAGGCTAGCGTTTCCTACGAGCAGTACTTC. The chain links TRBV9 to TRBJ2-7, with D tentatively TRBD2 (6 bases). The germline V and J ends were trimmed by 0 bases and 1 base, with 11 bases remaining between them. This CDR3 region has 15 residues. Germline CDR1 and CDR2: SGDLS and YYNGEE.

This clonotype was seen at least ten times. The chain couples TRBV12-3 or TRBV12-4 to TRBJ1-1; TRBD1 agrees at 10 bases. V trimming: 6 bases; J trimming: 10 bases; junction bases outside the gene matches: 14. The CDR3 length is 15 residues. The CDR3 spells CASSRLGQGRFGAFF. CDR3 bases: TGTGCCAGCAGCCGATTGGGACAGGGGCGGTTCGGAGCTTTCTTT.

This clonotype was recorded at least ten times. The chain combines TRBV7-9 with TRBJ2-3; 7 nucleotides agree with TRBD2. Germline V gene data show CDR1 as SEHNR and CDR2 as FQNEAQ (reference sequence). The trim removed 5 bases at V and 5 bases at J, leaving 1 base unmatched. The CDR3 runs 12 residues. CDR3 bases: TGTGCCAGCAGCCGCGGGGGAGATACGCAGTATTTT. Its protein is CASSRGGDTQYF.

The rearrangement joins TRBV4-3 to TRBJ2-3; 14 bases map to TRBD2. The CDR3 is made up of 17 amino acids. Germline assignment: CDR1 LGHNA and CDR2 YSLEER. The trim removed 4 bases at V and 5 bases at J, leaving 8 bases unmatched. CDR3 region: CASSPRLAGGRLDTQYF. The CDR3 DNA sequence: TGCGCCAGCAGCCCCCGACTAGCGGGGGGGCGATTAGATACGCAGTATTTT.

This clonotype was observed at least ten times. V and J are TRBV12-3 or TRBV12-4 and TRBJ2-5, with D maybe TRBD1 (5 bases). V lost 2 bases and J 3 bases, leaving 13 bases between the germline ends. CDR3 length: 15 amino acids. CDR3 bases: TGTGCCAGCAGTTTATCTAGGGGAAGAGAAGAGACCCAGTACTTC. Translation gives CASSLSRGREETQYF.

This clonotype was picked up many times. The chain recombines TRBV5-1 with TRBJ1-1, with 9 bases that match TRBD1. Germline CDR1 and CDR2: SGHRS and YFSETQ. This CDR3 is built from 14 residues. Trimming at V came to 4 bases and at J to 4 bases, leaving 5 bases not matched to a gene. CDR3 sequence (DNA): TGCGCCAGCAGCCTGGGACAGGGCAGCACTGAAGCTTTCTTT. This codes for CASSLGQGSTEAFF.

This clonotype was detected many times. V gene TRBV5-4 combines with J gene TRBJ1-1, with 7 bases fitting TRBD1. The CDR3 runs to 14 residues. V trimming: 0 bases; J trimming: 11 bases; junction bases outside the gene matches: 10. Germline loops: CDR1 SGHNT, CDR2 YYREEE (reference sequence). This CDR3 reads CASSLANRGGSAFF. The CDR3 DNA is TGTGCCAGCAGCTTGGCAAACAGGGGTGGTTCCGCTTTCTTT.

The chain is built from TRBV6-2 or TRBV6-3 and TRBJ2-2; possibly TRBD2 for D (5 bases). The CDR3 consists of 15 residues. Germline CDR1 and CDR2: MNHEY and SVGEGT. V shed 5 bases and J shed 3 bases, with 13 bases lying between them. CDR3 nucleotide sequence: TGTGCCAGCAGTCCACTAGTCCAGGACACCGGGGAGCTGTTTTTT. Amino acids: CASSPLVQDTGELFF.

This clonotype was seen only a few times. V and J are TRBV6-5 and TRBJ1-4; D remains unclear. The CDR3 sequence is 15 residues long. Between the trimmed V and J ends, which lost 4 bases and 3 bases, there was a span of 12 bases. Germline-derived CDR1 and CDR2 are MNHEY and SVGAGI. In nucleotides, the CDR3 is TGTGCCAGCAGTTCCTCCCTCGTCCCTAATGAAAAACTGTTTTTT. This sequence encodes CASSSSLVPNEKLFF.

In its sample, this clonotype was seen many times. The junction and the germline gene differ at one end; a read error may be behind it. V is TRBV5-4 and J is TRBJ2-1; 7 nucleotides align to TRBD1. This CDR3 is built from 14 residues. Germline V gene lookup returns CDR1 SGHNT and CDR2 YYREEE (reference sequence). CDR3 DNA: TGTGCCAGCAGTCATGCCAGGTCAGGACAGGAAGGTCTCTTC. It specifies CASSHARSGQEGLF. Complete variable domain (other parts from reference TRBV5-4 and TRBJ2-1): ETGVTQSPTHLIKTRGQQVTLRCSSQSGHNTVSWYQQALGQGPQFIFQYYREEENGRGNFPPRFSGLQFPNYSSELNVNALELDDSALYLCASSHARSGQEGLFGPGTRLTVL.

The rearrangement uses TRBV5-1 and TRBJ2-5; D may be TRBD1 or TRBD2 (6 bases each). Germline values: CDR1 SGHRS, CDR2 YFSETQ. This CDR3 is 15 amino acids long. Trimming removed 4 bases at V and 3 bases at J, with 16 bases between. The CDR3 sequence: CASSLQGGPEETQYF. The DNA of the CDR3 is TGCGCCAGCAGCCTGCAAGGGGGGCCGGAAGAGACCCAGTACTTC. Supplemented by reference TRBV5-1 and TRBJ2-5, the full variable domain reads KAGVTQTPRYLIKTRGQQVTLSCSPISGHRSVSWYQQTPGQGLQFLFEYFSETQRNKGNFPGRFSGRQFSNSRSEMNVSTLELGDSALYLCASSLQGGPEETQYFGPGTRLLVL.

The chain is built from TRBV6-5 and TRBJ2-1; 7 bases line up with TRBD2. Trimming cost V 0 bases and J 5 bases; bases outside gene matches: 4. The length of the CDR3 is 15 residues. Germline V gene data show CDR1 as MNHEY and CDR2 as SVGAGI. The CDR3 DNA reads TGTGCCAGCAGTTACTCAACGGGGGGTCACAATGAGCAGTTCTTC. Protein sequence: CASSYSTGGHNEQFF.

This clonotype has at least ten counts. CDR3 bases: TGTGCCAGCAGCCCACAGGGGAGGAACACTGAAGCTTTCTTT. This encodes CASSPQGRNTEAFF. The chain uses TRBV6-5 and TRBJ1-1, with 7 bases that match TRBD1. The CDR3 consists of 14 residues. CDR1 is MNHEY and CDR2 is SVGAGI in the germline V gene. V shed 6 bases, J shed 1 base, and the junction held 5 bases outside the gene matches.

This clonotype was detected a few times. CDR3 bases: TGCGCCAGCAGCCGACCCGACAGGGCGGATGATACGCAGTATTTT. It encodes CASSRPDRADDTQYF. The rearrangement links TRBV5-1 to TRBJ2-3; TRBD1 aligns across 7 bases. Germline V lookup: CDR1 SGHRS, CDR2 YFSETQ. This CDR3 region has 15 residues. V shed 4 bases, J shed 6 bases, and the junction held 11 bases outside the gene matches.

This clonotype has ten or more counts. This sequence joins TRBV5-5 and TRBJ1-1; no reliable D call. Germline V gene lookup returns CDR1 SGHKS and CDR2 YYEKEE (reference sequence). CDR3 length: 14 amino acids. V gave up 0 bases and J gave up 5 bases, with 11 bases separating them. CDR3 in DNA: TGTGCCAGCAGCTTGGAGGGTGTCCAAACTGAAGCTTTCTTT. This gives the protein CASSLEGVQTEAFF.

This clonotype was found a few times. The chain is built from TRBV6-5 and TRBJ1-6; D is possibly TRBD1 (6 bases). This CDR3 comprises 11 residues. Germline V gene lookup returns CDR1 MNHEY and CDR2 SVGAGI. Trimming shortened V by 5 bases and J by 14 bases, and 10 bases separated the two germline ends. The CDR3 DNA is TGTGCCAGCAGTAACCAGGGGACCCTCCACTTT. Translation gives CASSNQGTLHF.

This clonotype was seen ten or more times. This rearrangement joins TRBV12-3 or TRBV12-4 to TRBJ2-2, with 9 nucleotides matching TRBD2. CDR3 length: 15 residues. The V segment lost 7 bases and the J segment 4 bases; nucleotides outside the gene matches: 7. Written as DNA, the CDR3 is TGTGCCAGCAACAGCGGGGGGCTGATCACCGGGGAGCTGTTTTTT. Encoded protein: CASNSGGLITGELFF.